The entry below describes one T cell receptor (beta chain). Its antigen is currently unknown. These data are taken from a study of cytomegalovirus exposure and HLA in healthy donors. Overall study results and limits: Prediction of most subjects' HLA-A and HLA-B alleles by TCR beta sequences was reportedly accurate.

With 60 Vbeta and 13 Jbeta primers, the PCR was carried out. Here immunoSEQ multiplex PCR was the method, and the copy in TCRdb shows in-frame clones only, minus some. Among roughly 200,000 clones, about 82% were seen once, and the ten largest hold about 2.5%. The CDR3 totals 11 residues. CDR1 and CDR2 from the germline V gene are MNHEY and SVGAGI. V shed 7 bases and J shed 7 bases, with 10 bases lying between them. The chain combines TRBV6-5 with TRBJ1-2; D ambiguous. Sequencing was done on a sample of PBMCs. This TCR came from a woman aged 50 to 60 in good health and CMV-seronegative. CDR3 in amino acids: CASTDSAGYTF. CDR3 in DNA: TGTGCCAGCACCGACTCGGCTGGCTACACCTTC.